This T cell receptor (beta chain) originates from a study of shared clonotypes between healthy human individuals. Broader study findings: As a rule, naive subsets had a larger estimated richness than memory subsets. Clonotypes which were not shared had lower generation probabilities than clonotypes that all four donors shared.

On this clone: Its antigen is unknown.

Per germline, CDR1 SGHRS and CDR2 YFSETQ. CDR3 length: 16 residues. V was cut by 0 bases and J by 2 bases, with 11 bases left in between. The table came from immunoSEQ multiplex PCR; TCRdb's copy has only in-frame clones and leaves some out. Among 2.3 million or so clones, approximately 95% were seen once, and the ten largest hold 0.35% to 0.5%. This chain connects TRBV5-1 to TRBJ1-4; D is unclear. The sequence derives from a man aged 18 to 29 in good health. Some clones in this sample may be carry-over from other donors' samples. The sample taken for sequencing was naive CD4+ T cells from PBMCs. Indicated subset: CD45RA+ positively selected. CDR3 sequence: CASSLEGGLTNEKLFF. DNA of the CDR3: TGCGCCAGCAGCTTGGAGGGAGGTTTGACTAATGAAAAACTGTTTTTT.